A single sample gave rise to the 16 T cell receptor beta chains below, sequenced in a study of graft-versus-host responses after intestinal transplantation. The table came from immunoSEQ multiplex PCR; TCRdb's copy has only in-frame clones and leaves some out. The repertoire holds around 50,000 clones, with around 90% as singletons. The sequencing used PBMCs, collected 26 days after transplant. These receptors came from a human patient who received an intestinal transplant, so some T cells may come from the graft donor.

The chain combines TRBV9 with TRBJ1-1, with D maybe TRBD1 (5 bases). Germline CDR1 SGDLS, CDR2 YYNGEE. V dropped 0 bases and J dropped 6 bases, with 15 bases sitting between them. This CDR3 is 15 amino acids long. CDR3 DNA sequence: TGTGCCAGCAGCGTAGTGGCAGGGATGATGGCTGAAGCTTTCTTT. Translated, it gives CASSVVAGMMAEAFF.

This chain joins TRBV27 and TRBJ2-7; TRBD1 aligns across 10 bases. Germline V lookup: CDR1 MNHEY, CDR2 SMNVEV (reference sequence). This CDR3 comprises 16 residues. With 3 bases clipped from V and 4 bases from J, the junction kept 9 bases outside the gene matches. The CDR3 DNA follows: TGTGCCAGCAGTTTGACGGGGACAGGGGCCCCTTACGAGCAGTACGTC. Its protein is CASSLTGTGAPYEQYV.

The sample holds one count of this clone. The CDR3, as DNA: TGCAGCGTTGGGGGGGACCGAATCGATGAGCAGTTCTTC. This translates into CSVGGDRIDEQFF. V usage is TRBV29-1 and J usage is TRBJ2-1; D perhaps matches TRBD2 (6 bases). The germline gives CDR1 SQVTM, CDR2 ANQGSEA. This CDR3 comprises 13 residues. V was shortened by 4 bases and J by 8 bases, with 15 bases between the two germline ends.

The rearrangement uses TRBV6-1 and TRBJ2-5; 7 bases line up with TRBD1. The end of the DNA aligns better with TRBJ2-7, so the J call may be wrong. The CDR3 has 15 residues. CDR1 and CDR2 from the germline V gene are MNHNS and SASEGT. The CDR3 is CASSEAQGSSYEQYF. The CDR3 DNA sequence: TGTGCCAGCAGTGAAGCACAGGGGAGCTCCTACGAGCAGTACTTC.

V and J are TRBV6-5 and TRBJ1-1; no clear D gene. Germline V gives CDR1 MNHEY, CDR2 SVGAGI. The CDR3 consists of 14 residues. V gave up 0 bases and J gave up 0 bases, with 5 bases separating them. The CDR3 protein is CASSYSQVNTEAFF. As DNA, the CDR3 is TGTGCCAGCAGTTACTCGCAGGTGAACACTGAAGCTTTCTTT.

The rearrangement joins TRBV19 to TRBJ1-5, with a tentative D call TRBD1 (6 bases). The CDR3 has 18 residues. V lost 3 bases and J lost 1, with 19 bases in between. Germline CDR1 is LNHDA and CDR2 is SQIVND (reference sequence). The CDR3 is CASSIVFGGRGSNQPQHF. DNA for the CDR3: TGTGCCAGTAGTATCGTCTTCGGGGGGCGAGGGAGCAATCAGCCCCAGCATTTT.

This clone appeared a few times. J is TRBJ1-3 and V is TRBV7-6; 7 nucleotides agree with TRBD1. The J segment lost 3 bases and the V segment lost 1 base, leaving 12 bases of the junction unmatched. Germline values: CDR1 SGHVS, CDR2 FNYEAQ. The CDR3 consists of 18 residues. The CDR3: CASSLGPRQGPNGNTIYF. The CDR3 DNA reads as TGTGCCAGCAGCTTAGGTCCCCGACAGGGCCCAAATGGAAACACCATATATTTT.

In this sample, this clone turned up a few times. The rearrangement links TRBV21-1 to TRBJ2-7; the table's D call, TRBD2, was not checked against the DNA. TRBV21-1 is labeled a pseudogene. This CDR3 spans 14 amino acids. The CDR3 loop reads CASSKVKGAYEQYF. For the CDR3, the DNA is TGTGCCAGCAGCAAAGTCAAGGGAGCCTACGAGCAGTACTTC.

V is TRBV28 and J is TRBJ1-6; 8 bases are a match to TRBD1. The CDR3 extends over 14 amino acids. Germline V lookup: CDR1 MDHEN, CDR2 SYDVKM. Germline trimming cut 2 bases from V and 8 bases from J; bases unmatched to any gene: 2. The CDR3: CASSLQGAYSPLHF. In DNA form, the CDR3 reads TGTGCCAGCAGTTTACAGGGGGCGTATTCACCCCTCCACTTT.

This sequence joins TRBV9 and TRBJ1-2; no reliable D call. The CDR3 totals 12 residues. Germline-derived CDR1 and CDR2 are SGDLS and YYNGEE. V was cut by 1 base and J by 2 bases, with 3 bases left in between. CDR3 sequence (DNA): TGTGCCAGCAGCGTAAGCAACTATGGCTACACCTTC. Its translation: CASSVSNYGYTF.

The genes are TRBV19 and TRBJ2-7, with 10 bases aligning to TRBD2. CDR1 is LNHDA and CDR2 is SQIVND in the germline V gene (reference sequence). V dropped 5 bases and J dropped 1; count of bases not matched to a gene: 5. This CDR3 is built from 15 residues. The CDR3 here is CASSSRTSGSYEQYF. CDR3 bases: TGTGCCAGTAGTTCCCGGACTAGCGGATCCTACGAGCAGTACTTC.

The gene calls are TRBV27 and TRBJ2-5; TRBD2 matches 13 bases. This CDR3 contains 19 residues. V gave up 5 bases and J gave up 4 bases; unmatched junction bases: 16. The germline V gene encodes CDR1 MNHEY and CDR2 SMNVEV (reference sequence). The CDR3 DNA is TGTGCCAGCAGTCAAACTAGCGGGGGGGGGAGATTGTTCGGAGAGACCCAGTACTTC. It yields the protein CASSQTSGGGRLFGETQYF.

The chain uses TRBV19 and TRBJ2-7; D is possibly TRBD1 (6 bases). This CDR3 is 14 amino acids long. Per germline, CDR1 LNHDA and CDR2 SQIVND (reference sequence). The ends were cut back, 3 bases at V and 6 bases at J, with 15 bases in the middle. CDR3 in amino acids: CASSILGAATEQYF. DNA for the CDR3: TGTGCCAGTAGTATCTTGGGGGCCGCGACCGAGCAGTACTTC.

The chain joins TRBV19 to TRBJ2-1; 8 bases are a match to TRBD1. The V gene's germline CDR1 is LNHDA and CDR2 SQIVND (reference sequence). The CDR3 loop spans 18 amino acids. V shed 3 bases and J 0 bases; nucleotides not matched to a gene: 10. The CDR3 loop reads CASSMRGPQGASYNEQFF. As DNA, the CDR3 is TGTGCCAGTAGTATGAGAGGGCCCCAGGGGGCCTCCTACAATGAGCAGTTCTTC.

The V call is TRBV27, the J call TRBJ2-4; possible D gene TRBD2, 6 bases. This CDR3 is built from 14 residues. CDR1 is MNHEY, CDR2 SMNVEV, per germline (reference sequence). Trimming removed 1 base from V and 7 bases from J, with 11 bases in between. CDR3 protein: CASSLYPGGNIQYF. For the CDR3, the DNA is TGTGCCAGCAGTTTATACCCTGGGGGGAACATTCAGTACTTC.

The chain joins TRBV2 to TRBJ2-7, with 7 bases identical to TRBD2. Per the germline V gene, CDR1 is SNHLY and CDR2 is FYNNEI. This CDR3 spans 15 amino acids. V lost 0 bases and J lost 2; bases outside the gene matches: 4. CDR3 sequence: CASSEALGTTYEQYF. DNA for the CDR3: TGTGCCAGCAGTGAAGCGCTCGGGACTACCTACGAGCAGTACTTC.